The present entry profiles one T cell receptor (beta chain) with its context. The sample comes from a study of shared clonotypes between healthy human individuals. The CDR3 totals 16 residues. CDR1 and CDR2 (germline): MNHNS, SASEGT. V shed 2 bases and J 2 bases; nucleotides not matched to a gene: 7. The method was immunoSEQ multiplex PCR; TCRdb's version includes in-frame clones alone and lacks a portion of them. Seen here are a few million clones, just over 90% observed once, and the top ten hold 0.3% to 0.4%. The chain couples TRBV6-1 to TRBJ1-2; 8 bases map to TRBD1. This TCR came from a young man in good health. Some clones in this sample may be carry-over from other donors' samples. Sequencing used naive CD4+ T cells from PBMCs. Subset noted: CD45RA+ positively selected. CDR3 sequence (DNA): TGTGCCAGCAGTGAACGGCACAGGGGGTCAAACTATGGCTACACCTTC. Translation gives CASSERHRGSNYGYTF.